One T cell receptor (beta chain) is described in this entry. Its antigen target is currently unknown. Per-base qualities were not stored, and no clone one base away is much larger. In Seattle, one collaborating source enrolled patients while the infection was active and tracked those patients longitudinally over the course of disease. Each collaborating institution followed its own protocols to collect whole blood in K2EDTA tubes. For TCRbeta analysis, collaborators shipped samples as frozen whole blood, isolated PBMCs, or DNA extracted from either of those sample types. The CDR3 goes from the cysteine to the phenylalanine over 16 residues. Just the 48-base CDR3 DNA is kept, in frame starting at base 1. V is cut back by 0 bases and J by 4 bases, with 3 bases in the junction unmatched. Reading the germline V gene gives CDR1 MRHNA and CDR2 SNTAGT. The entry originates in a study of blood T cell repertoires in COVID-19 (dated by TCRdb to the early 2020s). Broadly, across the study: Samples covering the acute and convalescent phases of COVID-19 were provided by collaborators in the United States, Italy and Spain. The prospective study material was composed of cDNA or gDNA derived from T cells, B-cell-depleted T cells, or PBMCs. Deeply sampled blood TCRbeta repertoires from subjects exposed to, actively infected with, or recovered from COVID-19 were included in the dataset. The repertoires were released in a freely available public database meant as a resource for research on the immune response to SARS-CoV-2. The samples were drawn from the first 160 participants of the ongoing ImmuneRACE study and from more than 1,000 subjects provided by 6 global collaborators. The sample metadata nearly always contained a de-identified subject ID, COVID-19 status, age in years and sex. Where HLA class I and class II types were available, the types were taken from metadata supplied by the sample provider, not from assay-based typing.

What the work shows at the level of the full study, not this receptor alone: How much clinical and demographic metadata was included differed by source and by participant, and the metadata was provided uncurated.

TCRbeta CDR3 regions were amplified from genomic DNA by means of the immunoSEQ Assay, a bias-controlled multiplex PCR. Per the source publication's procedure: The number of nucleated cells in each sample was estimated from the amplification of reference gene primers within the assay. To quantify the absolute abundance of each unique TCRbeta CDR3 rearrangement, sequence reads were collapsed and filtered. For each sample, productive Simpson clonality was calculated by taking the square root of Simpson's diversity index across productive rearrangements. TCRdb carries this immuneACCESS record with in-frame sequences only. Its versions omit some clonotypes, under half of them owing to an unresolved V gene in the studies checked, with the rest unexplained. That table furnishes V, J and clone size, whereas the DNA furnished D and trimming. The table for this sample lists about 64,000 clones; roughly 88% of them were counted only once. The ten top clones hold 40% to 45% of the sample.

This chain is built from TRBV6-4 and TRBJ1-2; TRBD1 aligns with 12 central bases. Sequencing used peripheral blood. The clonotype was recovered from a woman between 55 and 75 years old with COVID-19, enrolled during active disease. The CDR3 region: CASSDSGTGGFYGYTF. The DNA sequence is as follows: TGTGCCAGCAGTGACTCGGGGACAGGGGGCTTCTATGGCTACACCTTC.